This entry is about one T cell receptor (beta chain). These data originate in a study of control samples from healthy donors and cancer patients. Here immunoSEQ multiplex PCR was the method, and the copy in TCRdb shows in-frame clones only, minus some. The data contain around 170,000 clones, just over 85% of them singletons. The CDR3 consists of 16 residues. From germline, CDR1 is SGHRS and CDR2 YFSETQ. Deletions cut 0 bases from V and 0 bases from J, with 9 bases between. The clonotype originates from a woman aged 30 to 39 in good health. The chain recombines TRBV5-1 with TRBJ2-2; a possible D gene is TRBD2 (6 bases). Sequenced material: blood. The chain's CDR3 is CASSLGGTSNTGELFF. The CDR3 region has the DNA TGCGCCAGCAGCTTGGGCGGGACTTCGAACACCGGGGAGCTGTTTTTT. Full variable domain (outside the CDR3, taken from reference TRBV5-1 and TRBJ2-2): KAGVTQTPRYLIKTRGQQVTLSCSPISGHRSVSWYQQTPGQGLQFLFEYFSETQRNKGNFPGRFSGRQFSNSRSEMNVSTLELGDSALYLCASSLGGTSNTGELFFGEGSRLTVL.